This TCR beta chain was identified during a study of T cell clonotyping in hematopoietic cell transplantation. Note on this clone: An end of the junction differs from the germline gene, which may be a read error.

The repertoire was sequenced with immunoSEQ multiplex PCR; TCRdb's copy has only in-frame clones and lacks some. The table shows tens of thousands of clones, with around 85% occurring only once. The sample's time point: recipient sample about 28 days before transplant, after cytoreduction. The sequence was collected from a man in his 60s with acute myeloid leukemia. Some clones in this sample may be carry-over from other donors' samples. Specimen: peripheral blood mononuclear cells, collected before stem cell transplant.

Written as DNA, the CDR3 is TGTGCTAGCAGCTTAGACAGGGTCAATGAGCAGTTCTTC. Translated: CASSLDRVNEQFF. The V gene is TRBV7-7, the J gene TRBJ2-1, with TRBD1 matching 7 bases. The CDR3 spans 13 residues. Per germline, CDR1 SSHAT and CDR2 FNYEAQ (reference sequence).